The 27 T cell receptor beta chains given below trace back to one sample, sequenced in a study of cytotoxic CD8 clonotypes in ibrutinib-treated CLL. Produced via immunoSEQ multiplex PCR; TCRdb's table is partial and in-frame only. The sample consists of fewer than 400,000 clones, under 70% of them appearing once. Here the sequenced sample was PBMCs, taken after 36 months of ibrutinib treatment. These receptors all come from a human donor with chronic lymphocytic leukemia.

This clone was detected a few times. The rearrangement links TRBV9 to TRBJ1-3; D ambiguous. Germline V gene data show CDR1 as SGDLS and CDR2 as YYNGEE. Trimming pared 6 bases from V and 1 base from J, leaving 2 bases between. CDR3 length equals 11 residues. DNA of the CDR3: TGTGCCAGCATGTCTGGAAACACCATATATTTT. This codes for CASMSGNTIYF.

The rearrangement links TRBV5-5 to TRBJ2-7, with D tentatively TRBD1 (6 bases). The CDR3 has 14 amino acids. V gave up 1 base and J gave up 5 bases, with 13 bases separating them. CDR1 and CDR2 from the germline V gene are SGHKS and YYEKEE (reference sequence). Here the CDR3 DNA reads TGTGCCAGCAGCTTGAGGGGGTTGAAGAACGAGCAGTACTTC. As protein: CASSLRGLKNEQYF.

This chain uses TRBV5-4 with TRBJ2-1; TRBD1 is a possible D gene (5 bases). The germline gives CDR1 SGHNT, CDR2 YYREEE (reference sequence). The ends were cut back, 2 bases at V and 3 bases at J, with 12 bases in the middle. CDR3 length: 15 residues. The CDR3 protein is CASSFRGIIYNEQFF. The DNA of the CDR3 is TGTGCCAGCAGCTTTAGGGGAATTATCTACAATGAGCAGTTCTTC.

The chain uses TRBV5-6 and TRBJ2-7; 8 positions match TRBD2. Germline assignment: CDR1 SGHDT and CDR2 YYEEEE. Trimming took 4 bases from V and 3 from J; bases not matched to a gene: 6. This CDR3 comprises 14 residues. The CDR3 loop is CASSPSGRNYEQYF. The CDR3 coding sequence is TGTGCCAGCAGCCCCAGCGGGAGAAACTACGAGCAGTACTTC.

This chain connects TRBV14 to TRBJ2-1, with no clear D. The V end was cut by 4 bases, the J end by 0 bases, with 10 bases between. Germline assignment: CDR1 SGHDN and CDR2 FVKESK. This CDR3 has 15 amino acids. The CDR3 spells CASSPHLSSYNEQFF. In DNA form, the CDR3 reads TGTGCCAGCAGCCCACACCTTAGCTCCTACAATGAGCAGTTCTTC.

The genes are TRBV5-6 and TRBJ1-1; TRBD1 aligns across 9 bases. V trimming: 1 base; J trimming: 3 bases; junction bases outside the gene matches: 7. CDR3 length: 16 residues. Germline V gene lookup returns CDR1 SGHDT and CDR2 YYEEEE. The CDR3 protein is CASSLWTGVRDTEAFF. Written as DNA, the CDR3 is TGTGCCAGCAGCTTGTGGACAGGGGTGAGAGACACTGAAGCTTTCTTT. Supplemented by reference TRBV5-6 and TRBJ1-1, the full variable domain reads DAGVTQSPTHLIKTRGQQVTLRCSPKSGHDTVSWYQQALGQGPQFIFQYYEEEERQRGNFPDRFSGHQFPNYSSELNVNALLLGDSALYLCASSLWTGVRDTEAFFGQGTRLTVV.

The genes are TRBV7-2 and TRBJ2-5; D is ambiguous. CDR3 length: 15 residues. Per germline, CDR1 SGHTA and CDR2 FQGNSA. Between the trimmed V and J ends, which lost 1 base and 5 bases, there was a span of 14 bases. In DNA, the CDR3 is TGTGCCAGCAGCTTAGTTGTCTCAAACCGGGAGACCCAGTACTTC. It specifies CASSLVVSNRETQYF.

V usage is TRBV4-1 and J usage is TRBJ1-1; the match to TRBD1 covers 7 bases. The CDR3 is made up of 14 amino acids. Germline CDR1 is MGHRA and CDR2 is YSYEKL. V dropped 6 bases and J dropped 3; count of bases not matched to a gene: 7. The CDR3 DNA is TGCGCCAGCAGAATAGGGGGCAGGTACACTGAAGCTTTCTTT. Translating gives CASRIGGRYTEAFF.

The chain recombines TRBV6-1 with TRBJ1-2, with 7 bases that match TRBD1. CDR1 MNHNS and CDR2 SASEGT come from the germline V gene. This CDR3 is 15 amino acids long. The J segment lost 1 base and the V segment lost 5 bases, leaving 7 bases of the junction unmatched. The CDR3 here is CASSLTTGYNYGYTF. In DNA, the CDR3 is TGTGCCAGCAGTCTAACGACAGGGTATAACTATGGCTACACCTTC.

The chain uses TRBV28 and TRBJ2-7, with 10 nucleotides matching TRBD1. This CDR3 contains 16 residues. With V trimmed by 0 bases and J by 1 base, 3 bases remained unmatched. From germline, CDR1 is MDHEN and CDR2 SYDVKM. Here the CDR3 DNA reads TGTGCCAGCAGTTTATGGGGACAGGGGCTTTCCTACGAGCAGTACTTC. It yields the protein CASSLWGQGLSYEQYF.

This clone was detected a few times. The gene calls are TRBV6-4 and TRBJ2-2; D is possibly TRBD2 (5 bases). In germline, CDR1 is MRHNA, CDR2 SNTAGT. The CDR3 runs 14 residues. Trimming removed 3 bases from V and 6 bases from J, with 11 bases in between. The DNA of the CDR3 is TGTGCCAGCAGTGAGGGGAGTTGGGCCGGGGAGCTGTTTTTT. Its translation is CASSEGSWAGELFF.

The chain links TRBV28 to TRBJ2-7; the match to TRBD1 covers 12 bases. After removal of 7 bases from V and 4 bases from J, the junction contained 5 bases not matched to a gene. The CDR3 length is 14 residues. Per the germline V gene, CDR1 is MDHEN and CDR2 is SYDVKM. CDR3 DNA: TGTGCCAGCAACAGGGGACAGGGGGCTTACGAGCAGTACTTC. Translation gives CASNRGQGAYEQYF.

The chain recombines TRBV6-6 with TRBJ1-2, with TRBD1 identical over 8 bases. This CDR3 contains 14 residues. With V trimmed by 5 bases and J by 8 bases, 10 bases remained unmatched. Looked up from germline, CDR1 is MNHNY and CDR2 is SVGAGI (reference sequence). CDR3: CASSQGTGGRGYTF. DNA of the CDR3: TGTGCCAGCAGTCAAGGTACAGGGGGACGCGGCTACACCTTC.

About this clone itself: This may stem from a read error, because a much larger clone lies one nucleotide away. The rearrangement joins TRBV5-4 to TRBJ2-2; D ambiguous. V was pared by 2 bases and J by 6 bases, with 5 bases between. This CDR3 has 12 residues. Looked up from germline, CDR1 is SGHNT and CDR2 is YYREEE (reference sequence). The chain's CDR3 is CASSLRPGELFF. CDR3 in DNA: TGTGCCAGCAGCTTAAGGCCCGGGGAGCTGTTTTTT.

This clone was detected only a few times. The chain couples TRBV19 to TRBJ2-2; 11 bases line up with TRBD1. Germline V gene data show CDR1 as LNHDA and CDR2 as SQIVND (reference sequence). This CDR3 is 18 amino acids long. The V gene end was trimmed by 2 bases and the J gene end by 0 bases; junction bases not matched to a gene: 5. Here the CDR3 reads CASSIRTGGITNTGELFF. The CDR3 bases are TGTGCCAGTAGTATACGGACAGGGGGCATAACGAACACCGGGGAGCTGTTTTTT. Full variable domain (missing parts from reference TRBV19 and TRBJ2-2): DGGITQSPKYLFRKEGQNVTLSCEQNLNHDAMYWYRQDPGQGLRLIYYSQIVNDFQKGDIAEGYSVSREKKESFPLTVTSAQKNPTAFYLCASSIRTGGITNTGELFFGEGSRLTVL.

The chain has TRBV11-2 and TRBJ1-6, with 8 positions matching TRBD1. After removal of 1 base from V and 9 bases from J, the junction contained 5 bases not matched to a gene. CDR1 is SGHAT and CDR2 is FQNNGV in the germline V gene. This CDR3 is 15 amino acids long. As DNA, the CDR3 is TGTGCCAGCAGCTTAGGAGGCAGGGGGCTTTCACCCCTCCACTTT. Its translation: CASSLGGRGLSPLHF.

J is TRBJ1-2 and V is TRBV9; D remains ambiguous. This CDR3 has 13 residues. The V and J ends lost 4 bases and 2 bases respectively, with 9 bases between them. The germline V gene has CDR1 SGDLS and CDR2 YYNGEE. The CDR3 is CASSTPRNYGYTF. CDR3 nucleotides: TGTGCCAGCAGCACGCCCCGGAACTATGGCTACACCTTC.

The chain combines TRBV7-9 with TRBJ1-4; D remains unclear. Germline assignment: CDR1 SEHNR and CDR2 FQNEAQ (reference sequence). V was cut by 2 bases and J by 14 bases, with 15 bases left in between. The CDR3 extends over 13 amino acids. This chain's CDR3 is CASSLPDLGRLFF. The DNA for the CDR3 is TGTGCCAGCAGCTTACCTGACCTGGGCAGGCTGTTTTTT.

A few counts support this clone. V is TRBV7-9 and J is TRBJ2-7; D unclear. The CDR3 has 14 amino acids. Germline V gives CDR1 SEHNR, CDR2 FQNEAQ (reference sequence). The ends were cut back, 4 bases at V and 6 bases at J, with 16 bases in the middle. CDR3 loop: CASSYVMAVTEQYF. CDR3 nucleotides: TGTGCCAGCAGCTATGTTATGGCCGTAACCGAGCAGTACTTC.

The chain employs TRBV7-9 and TRBJ2-4, with 8 bases aligning to TRBD1. CDR1 is SEHNR, CDR2 FQNEAQ, per germline (reference sequence). This CDR3 is 16 amino acids long. V lost 3 bases and J lost 1; bases outside the gene matches: 5. CDR3 nucleotides: TGTGCCAGCAGCTTCGCCCAGGGGGCGGCCAAAAACATTCAGTACTTC. Amino acids: CASSFAQGAAKNIQYF.

The V and J genes are TRBV5-5 and TRBJ2-7; 8 bases are a match to TRBD1. Germline V lookup: CDR1 SGHKS, CDR2 YYEKEE (reference sequence). V dropped 1 base and J dropped 5; count of bases not matched to a gene: 5. This CDR3 has 14 residues. CDR3 sequence reads: CASSLRQGLNEQYF. CDR3 bases: TGTGCCAGCAGCTTGAGACAGGGGCTAAACGAGCAGTACTTC.

This sequence joins TRBV7-9 and TRBJ2-1; 9 positions match TRBD1. The CDR3 has 15 residues. The J segment lost 6 bases and the V segment lost 5 bases, leaving 8 bases of the junction unmatched. Germline V CDR1 and CDR2: SEHNR, FQNEAQ (reference sequence). The CDR3 nucleotides are TGTGCCAGCAGCCCGGGACAGGGAGTAGGCAATGAGCAGTTCTTC. Amino acids: CASSPGQGVGNEQFF.

The chain joins TRBV28 to TRBJ2-7; 8 nucleotides line up with TRBD2. Germline V lookup: CDR1 MDHEN, CDR2 SYDVKM. J gave up 2 bases and V 5 bases, and 8 bases lay outside the gene matches. This CDR3 region has 15 residues. The CDR3 here is CASSPTSEKTYEQYF. The CDR3 DNA sequence: TGTGCCAGCAGTCCGACTAGCGAGAAAACCTACGAGCAGTACTTC. Based on the CDR3 plus reference TRBV28 and TRBJ2-7, the full variable domain is DVKVTQSSRYLVKRTGEKVFLECVQDMDHENMFWYRQDPGLGLRLIYFSYDVKMKEKGDIPEGYSVSREKKERFSLILESASTNQTSMYLCASSPTSEKTYEQYFGPGTRLTVT.

The rearrangement links TRBV6-5 to TRBJ2-1; 11 nucleotides agree with TRBD2. CDR3 length: 16 residues. Germline V lookup: CDR1 MNHEY, CDR2 SVGAGI. Trimming removed 4 bases from V and 4 bases from J; junction bases left unmatched: 6. The CDR3 loop is CASSFLAGGLYNEQFF. CDR3 nucleotides: TGTGCCAGCAGTTTCCTAGCGGGAGGTCTGTACAATGAGCAGTTCTTC.

V is TRBV4-3 and J is TRBJ2-2; 7 positions agree with TRBD2. The germline gives CDR1 LGHNA, CDR2 YSLEER. Unmatched junction bases numbered 9, after V lost 0 bases and J lost 2 bases. The CDR3 runs 18 residues. Here the CDR3 reads CASSQEGPGLTNTGELFF. DNA for the CDR3: TGCGCCAGCAGCCAAGAGGGCCCGGGACTAACTAACACCGGGGAGCTGTTTTTT.

This clone appeared a few times. V usage is TRBV7-2 and J usage is TRBJ2-7; 7 nucleotides align to TRBD1. The CDR3 is made up of 14 amino acids. Per the germline V gene, CDR1 is SGHTA and CDR2 is FQGNSA. The V segment lost 5 bases and the J segment 3 bases; nucleotides outside the gene matches: 7. The CDR3 sequence is CASSLMDRRYEQYF. The CDR3, as DNA: TGTGCCAGCAGCCTCATGGACAGGCGCTACGAGCAGTACTTC.

The chain carries TRBV9 and TRBJ2-1; possibly TRBD2 for D (5 bases). This CDR3 has 16 residues. Germline CDR1 reads SGDLS; CDR2 reads YYNGEE. The ends were cut back, 6 bases at V and 0 bases at J, with 16 bases in the middle. CDR3 DNA: TGTGCCAGCAACCCCAGCGGAGCGAGCTCCTACAATGAGCAGTTCTTC. This translates into CASNPSGASSYNEQFF.